This TCR beta chain was found in a study of OX40 agonist ivuxolimab in advanced cancers. Turning to the study itself: Three patients got partial responses; one had hepatocellular carcinoma and two had cutaneous melanoma.

Sequencing was performed with immunoSEQ multiplex PCR; in TCRdb, only in-frame clones are kept and a portion is missing. The repertoire holds 25,000 to 30,000 clones, with 70% to 80% as singletons. Germline V lookup: CDR1 SEHNR, CDR2 FQNEAQ (reference sequence). The length of the CDR3 is 15 residues. V lost 1 base and J lost 0, with 9 bases in between. This TCR derives from an adult with an advanced solid tumor such as melanoma, head and neck, liver or kidney cancer. The V and J genes are TRBV7-9 and TRBJ1-1; D remains ambiguous. The sequencing here drew on CD4+ or CD8+ T cells sorted from blood, taken in a trial of the OX40 agonist ivuxolimab. CDR3 residues: CASSLGLGMNTEAFF. As DNA, the CDR3 is TGTGCCAGCAGCTTAGGGCTGGGGATGAACACTGAAGCTTTCTTT.